This T cell receptor beta chain was sequenced during a study of blood T cell repertoires in COVID-19. TCRdb's copy holds only in-frame clones and misses some; the assay was immunoSEQ multiplex PCR. The sample yields approximately 470,000 clones, 87% seen once. Participants came from some 23 US areas, aged about 18 to 89 years. Details on this clone: Other DNA sequences within the sample encode an identical CDR3.

The germline V and J ends were trimmed by 0 bases and 1 base, with 9 bases remaining between them. Germline CDR1 is SGHRS and CDR2 is YFSETQ. This CDR3 is built from 15 residues. The sequence was obtained from a woman aged 18-29 years who had recovered from COVID-19. The specimen sequenced was PBMCs or T cells enriched from blood (not recorded which). The chain couples TRBV5-1 to TRBJ2-3; D is possibly TRBD2 (6 bases). CDR3 residues: CASSLVGGGTDTQYF. DNA for the CDR3: TGCGCCAGCAGCTTGGTAGGCGGGGGCACAGATACGCAGTATTTT.